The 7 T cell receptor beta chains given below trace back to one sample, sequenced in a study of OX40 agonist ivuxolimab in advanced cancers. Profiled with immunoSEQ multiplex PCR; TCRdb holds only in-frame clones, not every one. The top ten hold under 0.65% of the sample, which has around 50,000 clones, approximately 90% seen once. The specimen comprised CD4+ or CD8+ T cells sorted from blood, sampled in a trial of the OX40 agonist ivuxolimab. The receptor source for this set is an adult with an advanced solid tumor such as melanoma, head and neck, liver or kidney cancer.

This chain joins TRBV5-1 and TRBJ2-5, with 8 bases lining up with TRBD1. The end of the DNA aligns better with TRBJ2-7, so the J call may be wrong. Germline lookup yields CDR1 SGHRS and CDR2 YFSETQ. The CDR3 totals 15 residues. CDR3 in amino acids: CASSLDGQGFYEQYF. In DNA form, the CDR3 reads TGCGCCAGCAGCTTGGACGGACAGGGATTCTACGAGCAGTACTTC.

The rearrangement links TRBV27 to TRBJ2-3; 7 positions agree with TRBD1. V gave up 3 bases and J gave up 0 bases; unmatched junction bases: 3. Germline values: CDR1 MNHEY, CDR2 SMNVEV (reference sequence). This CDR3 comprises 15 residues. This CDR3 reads CASSFQTGSTDTQYF. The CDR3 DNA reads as TGTGCCAGCAGTTTCCAGACAGGGAGCACAGATACGCAGTATTTT.

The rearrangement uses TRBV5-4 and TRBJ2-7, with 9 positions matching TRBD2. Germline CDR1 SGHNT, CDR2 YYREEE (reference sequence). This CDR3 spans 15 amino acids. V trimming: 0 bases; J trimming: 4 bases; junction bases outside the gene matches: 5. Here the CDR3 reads CASSLDAGGQYEQYF. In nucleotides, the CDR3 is TGTGCCAGCAGCTTGGATGCGGGAGGGCAGTACGAGCAGTACTTC.

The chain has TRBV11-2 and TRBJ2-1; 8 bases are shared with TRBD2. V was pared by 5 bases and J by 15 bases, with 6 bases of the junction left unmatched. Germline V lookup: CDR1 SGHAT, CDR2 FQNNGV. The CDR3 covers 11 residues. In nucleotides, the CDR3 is TGTGCCAGCAGCCCGGGGGGGGAACGGTTCTTC. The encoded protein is CASSPGGERFF. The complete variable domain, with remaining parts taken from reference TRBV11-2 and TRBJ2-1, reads EAGVAQSPRYKIIEKRQSVAFWCNPISGHATLYWYQQILGQGPKLLIQFQNNGVVDDSQLPKDRFSAERLKGVDSTLKIQPAKLEDSAVYLCASSPGGERFFGPGTRLTVL.

CDR3 sequence: CASSLVGLAYNEQFF. CDR3 nucleotides: TGTGCCAGCAGCTTGGTGGGACTAGCATACAATGAGCAGTTCTTC. The V call is TRBV5-4, the J call TRBJ2-1; 9 nucleotides match TRBD2. V shed 0 bases and J 4 bases; nucleotides not matched to a gene: 2. Germline-derived CDR1 and CDR2 are SGHNT and YYREEE (reference sequence). The length of the CDR3 is 15 residues.

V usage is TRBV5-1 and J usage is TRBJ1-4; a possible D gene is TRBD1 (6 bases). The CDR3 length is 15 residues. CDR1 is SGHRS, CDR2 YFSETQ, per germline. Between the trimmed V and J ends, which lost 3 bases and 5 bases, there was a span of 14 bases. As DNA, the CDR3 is TGCGCCAGCAGCTCCGGACAGCCGGGAAATGAAAAACTGTTTTTT. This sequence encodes CASSSGQPGNEKLFF.

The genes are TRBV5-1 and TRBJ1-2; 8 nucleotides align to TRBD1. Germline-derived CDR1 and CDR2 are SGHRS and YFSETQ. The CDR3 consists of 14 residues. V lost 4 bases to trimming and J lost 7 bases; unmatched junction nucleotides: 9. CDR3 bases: TGCGCCAGCAGCCCCGGACAGGGATCCTCTGGCTACACCTTC. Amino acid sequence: CASSPGQGSSGYTF.